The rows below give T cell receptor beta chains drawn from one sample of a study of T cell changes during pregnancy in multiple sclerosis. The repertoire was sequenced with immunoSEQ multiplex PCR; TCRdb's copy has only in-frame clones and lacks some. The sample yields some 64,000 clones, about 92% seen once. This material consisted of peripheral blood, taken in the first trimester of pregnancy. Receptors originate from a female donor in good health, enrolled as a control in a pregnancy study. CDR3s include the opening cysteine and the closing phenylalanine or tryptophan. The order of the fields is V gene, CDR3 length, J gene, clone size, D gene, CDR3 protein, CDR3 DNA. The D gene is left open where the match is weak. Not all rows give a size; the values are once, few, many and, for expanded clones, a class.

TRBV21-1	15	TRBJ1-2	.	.	CASSTRDRGNYGYTF	TGTGCCAGCAGCACTAGGGACAGGGGAAACTATGGCTACACCTTC
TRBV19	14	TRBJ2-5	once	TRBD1	CASSSRQGRETQYF	TGTGCCAGTAGTTCCCGACAGGGACGAGAGACCCAGTACTTC
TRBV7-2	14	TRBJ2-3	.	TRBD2	CASSFSGGADTQYF	TGTGCCAGCAGCTTTAGCGGGGGCGCAGATACGCAGTATTTT
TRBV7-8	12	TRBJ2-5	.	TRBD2	CASLGGGETQYF	TGTGCCAGCCTCGGCGGGGGAGAGACCCAGTACTTC
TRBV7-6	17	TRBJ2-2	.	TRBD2	CASSTGTSGPNTGELFF	TGTGCCAGCAGCACCGGGACTAGCGGGCCCAACACCGGGGAGCTGTTTTTT
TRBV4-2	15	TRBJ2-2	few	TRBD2	CASSPEGGRTGELFF	TGTGCCAGCAGCCCGGAGGGCGGGAGAACCGGGGAGCTGTTTTTT
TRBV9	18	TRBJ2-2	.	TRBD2	CASSVALAGGPGTGELFF	TGTGCCAGCAGCGTTGCTCTAGCGGGGGGGCCAGGCACCGGGGAGCTGTTTTTT
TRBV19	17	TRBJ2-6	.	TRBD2	CASSIGWGGSGANVLTF	TGTGCCAGTAGTATAGGGTGGGGGGGTTCTGGGGCCAACGTCCTGACTTTC
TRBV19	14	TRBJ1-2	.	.	CASSIFRESTGYTF	TGTGCCAGTAGTATATTCAGGGAAAGTACTGGCTACACCTTC
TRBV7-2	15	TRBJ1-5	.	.	CASSRAGYSNQPQHF	TGTGCCAGCAGCCGAGCAGGCTATAGCAATCAGCCCCAGCATTTT
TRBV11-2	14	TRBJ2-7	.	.	CASSFMGLSYEQYF	TGTGCCAGCAGCTTCATGGGACTCTCCTACGAGCAGTACTTC
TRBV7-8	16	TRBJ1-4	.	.	CASSLSLTGFNEKLFF	TGTGCCAGCAGCTTATCCCTGACAGGTTTTAATGAAAAACTGTTTTTT
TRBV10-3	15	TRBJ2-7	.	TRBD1	CAISDPDRGFYEQYF	TGTGCCATCAGTGACCCCGACAGGGGATTCTACGAGCAGTACTTC
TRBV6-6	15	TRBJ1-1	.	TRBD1	CASTARDRGTTEAFF	TGTGCCAGCACGGCGAGGGACAGGGGAACAACTGAAGCTTTCTTT
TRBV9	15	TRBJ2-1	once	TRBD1	CASSVGTGGGNEQFF	TGTGCCAGCAGCGTCGGGACAGGGGGAGGGAATGAGCAGTTCTTC
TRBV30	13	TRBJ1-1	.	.	CAWSVGGGTEAFF	TGTGCCTGGAGTGTTGGGGGGGGCACTGAAGCTTTCTTT
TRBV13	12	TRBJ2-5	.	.	CASSPPGETQYF	TGTGCCAGCAGCCCCCCGGGGGAGACCCAGTACTTC
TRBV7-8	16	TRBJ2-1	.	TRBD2	CASSPSREDIYNEQFF	TGTGCCAGCAGCCCAAGCCGGGAGGACATCTACAATGAGCAGTTCTTC
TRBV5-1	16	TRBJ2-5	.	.	CASSWGRGSARETQYF	TGCGCCAGCAGCTGGGGACGGGGGTCTGCCAGGGAGACCCAGTACTTC
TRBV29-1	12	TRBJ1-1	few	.	CSVGQGNTEAFF	TGCAGCGTTGGGCAGGGGAACACTGAAGCTTTCTTT
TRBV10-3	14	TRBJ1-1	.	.	CAISEPQVNTEAFF	TGTGCCATCAGTGAGCCCCAGGTGAACACTGAAGCTTTCTTT
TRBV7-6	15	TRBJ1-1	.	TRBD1	CASSLGTGGDTEAFF	TGTGCCAGCAGCTTAGGCACAGGGGGCGATACTGAAGCTTTCTTT
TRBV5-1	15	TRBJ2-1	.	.	CASSSDSGYYNEQFF	TGCGCCAGCAGCTCAGACAGTGGATACTACAATGAGCAGTTCTTC
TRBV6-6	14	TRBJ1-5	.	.	CASSGQGGEQPQHF	TGTGCCAGCAGTGGTCAGGGCGGGGAGCAGCCCCAGCATTTT
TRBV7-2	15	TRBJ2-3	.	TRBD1	CASSWGQGPGDTQYF	TGTGCCAGCAGCTGGGGACAGGGGCCGGGAGATACGCAGTATTTT
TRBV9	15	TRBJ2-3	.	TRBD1	CASSPGQASTDTQYF	TGTGCCAGCAGCCCGGGACAGGCGAGCACAGATACGCAGTATTTT
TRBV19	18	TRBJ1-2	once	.	CASSIGFYNAGDNYGYTF	TGTGCCAGTAGTATAGGCTTTTATAACGCAGGGGATAACTATGGCTACACCTTC
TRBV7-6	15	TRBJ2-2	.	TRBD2	CASSLVGGWTGELFF	TGTGCCAGCAGCTTAGTGGGAGGGTGGACCGGGGAGCTGTTTTTT
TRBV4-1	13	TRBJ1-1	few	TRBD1	CASSHEGAREAFF	TGCGCCAGCAGCCATGAGGGGGCAAGAGAAGCTTTCTTT
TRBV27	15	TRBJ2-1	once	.	CASSLESPEYNEQFF	TGTGCCAGCAGTCTAGAAAGCCCAGAATACAATGAGCAGTTCTTC
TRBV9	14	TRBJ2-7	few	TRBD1	CASRDRGPSYEQYF	TGTGCCAGCAGGGACAGGGGGCCCTCCTACGAGCAGTACTTC
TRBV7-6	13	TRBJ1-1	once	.	CASSASVNTEAFF	TGTGCCAGCAGCGCGAGTGTGAACACTGAAGCTTTCTTT
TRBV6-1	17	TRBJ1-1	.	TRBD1	CASSEAPGQGKSTEAFF	TGTGCCAGCAGTGAAGCCCCGGGACAGGGAAAGTCCACTGAAGCTTTCTTT
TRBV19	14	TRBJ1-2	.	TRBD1	CASSLRDRGFGYTF	TGTGCCAGTAGTCTCCGGGACAGGGGATTTGGCTACACCTTC
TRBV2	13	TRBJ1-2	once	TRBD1	CASRLGQDYGYTF	TGTGCCAGCAGATTGGGACAGGACTATGGCTACACCTTC
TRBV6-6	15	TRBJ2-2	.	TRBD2	CASSGGSGRIGELFF	TGTGCCAGCTCTGGAGGTAGCGGGAGAATTGGGGAGCTGTTTTTT
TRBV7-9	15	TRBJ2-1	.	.	CASSFRRQVYNEQFF	TGTGCCAGCAGCTTTCGGAGACAGGTTTACAATGAGCAGTTCTTC
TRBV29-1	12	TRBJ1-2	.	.	CSVEAGVEGYTF	TGCAGCGTTGAAGCGGGGGTTGAGGGCTACACCTTC
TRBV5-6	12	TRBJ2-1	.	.	CASSSSGTQQFF	TGTGCCAGCAGTTCTTCTGGGACTCAGCAGTTCTTC
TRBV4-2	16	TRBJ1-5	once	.	CASSPHVGQEDQPQHF	TGTGCCAGCAGCCCGCATGTAGGTCAAGAGGATCAGCCCCAGCATTTT
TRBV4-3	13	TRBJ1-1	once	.	CASSQDRYTEAFF	TGCGCCAGCAGCCAAGACAGATACACTGAAGCTTTCTTT
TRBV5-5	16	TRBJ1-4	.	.	CASSPDSGVTNEKLFF	TGTGCCAGCAGCCCGGACTCAGGGGTAACTAATGAAAAACTGTTTTTT
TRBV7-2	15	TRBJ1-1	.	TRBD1	CASSFPDRSNTEAFF	TGTGCCAGCAGCTTCCCGGACAGGTCGAACACTGAAGCTTTCTTT
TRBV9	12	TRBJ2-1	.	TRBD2	CASSAPGLAKFF	TGTGCCAGCAGCGCGCCGGGACTAGCTAAGTTCTTC
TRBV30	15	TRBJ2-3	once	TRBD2	CAWRVGLGVTDTQYF	TGTGCCTGGAGGGTGGGACTAGGAGTCACAGATACGCAGTATTTT
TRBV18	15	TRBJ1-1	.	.	CASSPPRGRDTEAFF	TGTGCCAGCTCACCACCACGGGGTCGGGACACTGAAGCTTTCTTT
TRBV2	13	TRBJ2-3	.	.	CASSSGQPDTQYF	TGTGCCAGCAGCTCCGGACAGCCAGATACGCAGTATTTT